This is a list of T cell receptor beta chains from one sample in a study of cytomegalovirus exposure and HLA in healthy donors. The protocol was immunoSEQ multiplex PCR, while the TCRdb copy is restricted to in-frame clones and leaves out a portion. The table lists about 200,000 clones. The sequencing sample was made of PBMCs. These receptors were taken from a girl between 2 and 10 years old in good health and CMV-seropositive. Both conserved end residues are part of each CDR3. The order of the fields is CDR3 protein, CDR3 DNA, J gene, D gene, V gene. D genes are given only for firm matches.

CASSLTSGINTQYF,TGTGCCAGCAGTTTGACTAGCGGGATAAATACGCAGTATTTT,TRBJ2-3,TRBD2,TRBV27
CAISESGAQGAETQYF,TGTGCCATCAGTGAGTCGGGCGCACAGGGGGCAGAGACCCAGTACTTC,TRBJ2-5,TRBD1,TRBV10-3
CANGRDRATGELFF,TGTGCCAACGGACGGGACAGGGCAACCGGGGAGCTGTTTTTT,TRBJ2-2,TRBD1,TRBV2
CASSGTGGEKYGYTF,TGTGCCAGCAGTGGCACAGGGGGCGAGAAGTATGGCTACACCTTC,TRBJ1-2,TRBD1,TRBV6-1
CASSPGQGIPGELFF,TGCGCCAGCAGCCCCGGACAGGGGATCCCCGGGGAGCTGTTTTTT,TRBJ2-2,TRBD1,TRBV4-1
CASSQGQGGSYNSPLHF,TGTGCCAGCAGCCAAGGACAGGGCGGTTCCTATAATTCACCCCTCCACTTT,TRBJ1-6,TRBD1,TRBV27
CASSGTGVEQFF,TGTGCCAGCAGTGGTACAGGGGTTGAGCAGTTCTTC,TRBJ2-1,TRBD1,TRBV5-4
CASRRRRTVNEKLFF,TGTGCCAGCAGGCGACGCCGGACAGTTAATGAAAAACTGTTTTTT,TRBJ1-4,-,TRBV27
CASSVDLLNTEAFF,TGTGCCAGCAGCGTAGATCTACTGAACACTGAAGCTTTCTTT,TRBJ1-1,-,TRBV9
CASRPGLAGSDTQYF,TGTGCCAGCAGGCCGGGACTAGCGGGTTCAGATACGCAGTATTTT,TRBJ2-3,TRBD2,TRBV2
CASSHGTGVGEQFF,TGCGCCAGCAGCCATGGGACAGGAGTAGGTGAGCAGTTCTTC,TRBJ2-1,TRBD1,TRBV5-1
CASGRQGTYNEQFF,TGTGCCAGCGGACGACAGGGGACGTACAATGAGCAGTTCTTC,TRBJ2-1,TRBD1,TRBV2
CASSLIALNTEAFF,TGTGCCAGCAGTTTAATAGCTCTGAACACTGAAGCTTTCTTT,TRBJ1-1,-,TRBV28
CASTTLVRGELFF,TGTGCCAGCACCACCCTGGTCAGGGGGGAGCTGTTTTTT,TRBJ2-2,-,TRBV21-1
CASSFFRGDYGYTF,TGTGCCAGCAGTTTCTTCAGGGGAGACTATGGCTACACCTTC,TRBJ1-2,-,TRBV27
CASSIPSGSSTGELFF,TGTGCCAGTAGTATCCCTAGCGGGAGTAGCACCGGGGAGCTGTTTTTT,TRBJ2-2,TRBD2,TRBV19
CASSRDTLYEQYF,TGTGCCAGCTCCCGGGACACCCTCTACGAGCAGTACTTC,TRBJ2-7,-,TRBV7-9
CASRGQALYNSPLHF,TGTGCCAGCAGGGGACAGGCCCTCTACAATTCACCCCTCCACTTT,TRBJ1-6,TRBD1,TRBV6-1
CASSPTGGWTEAFF,TGTGCCAGCAGTCCCACGGGGGGGTGGACTGAAGCTTTCTTT,TRBJ1-1,-,TRBV28
CASSSTGGEQYF,TGTGCCAGCAGTTCTACAGGGGGCGAGCAGTACTTC,TRBJ2-7,TRBD1,TRBV6-6
CASSLTGTGQETQYF,TGTGCCAGCAGTTTGACCGGGACAGGGCAAGAGACCCAGTACTTC,TRBJ2-5,TRBD1,TRBV27
CASSQDTSRGLGGTDTQYF,TGTGCCAGCAGCCAAGACACCTCCAGGGGCCTGGGAGGCACAGATACGCAGTATTTT,TRBJ2-3,-,TRBV14
CASSPPGLADNEQFF,TGTGCCAGCTCACCTCCGGGACTAGCGGATAATGAGCAGTTCTTC,TRBJ2-1,TRBD2,TRBV18
CASEESGASKPPLHF,TGTGCCAGCGAGGAGAGTGGGGCGTCCAAGCCACCCCTCCACTTT,TRBJ1-6,-,TRBV2
CASSSGPLSSYEQYF,TGCGCCAGCAGTAGCGGACCACTAAGCTCCTACGAGCAGTACTTC,TRBJ2-7,-,TRBV5-1